The sequence of this T cell receptor (beta chain) was determined in a study of shared clonotypes between healthy human individuals. On the study more broadly: Ranging from 18 to 49 in age, donors were a couple of women and a few men.

The CDR3 consists of 15 residues. V lost 5 bases and J 4 bases, leaving 17 bases between the germline ends. Germline CDR1 is MNHNY and CDR2 is SVGAGI (reference sequence). CD8 cells classed as naive were CD45RO-negative and positively selected for CCR7, excluding terminally differentiated effector memory CD45RA+ cells. Every one of the donors was a Caucasian adult that lived in Nashville, Tennessee. Under the authors' procedure: ImmunoSEQ only sent back junction sequences with no quality scores, so filtering was done differently. TCRdb's copy holds only in-frame clones and misses some; the assay was immunoSEQ multiplex PCR. The V and J calls and clone size come from that table; D and trimming were worked out from the DNA. The sample consists of about 2 million clones, about 95% of them appearing once.

This chain links TRBV6-6 with TRBJ2-5; D assignment may be TRBD1 or TRBD2 (5 bases each). Sequencing was performed on naive CD8+ T cells sorted from blood. The sequence was obtained from a man aged 18 to 29 in good health. This CDR3 is CASSAPRLGVETQYF. The CDR3 DNA reads TGTGCCAGCAGTGCTCCCCGTTTGGGGGTAGAGACCCAGTACTTC.